The present entry profiles one TCR beta chain with its context. No antigen is known for it. TCRdb's table, derived via immunoSEQ multiplex PCR, lists solely in-frame clones and lacks some. The table includes 85,000 to 100,000 clones, roughly 80% detected once. Single viable CD3+CD4+CD8-CD45RO+ cells were sorted as the memory CD4+ T cells. After thawing, CD4+ T cells were positively selected. The data originate from a study of memory CD4+ T cells and cytomegalovirus serostatus. About the research overall: Healthy Belgian adult donors included roughly nine CMV-positive and fewer than 25 CMV-negative people.

Study-level points and caveats: Repertoires predicted CMV serostatus with median bootstrapped AUC of approximately 0.95.

From germline, CDR1 is MDHEN and CDR2 SYDVKM. V shed 5 bases and J 2 bases; nucleotides not matched to a gene: 7. The CDR3 is 15 amino acids. This chain connects TRBV28 to TRBJ1-2; TRBD1 agrees at 8 bases. The sequence derives from an adult in good health and CMV-seropositive. The specimen was memory CD4+ T cells from blood. CDR3 sequence: CASSTRRTGNYGYTF. CDR3 in DNA: TGTGCCAGCAGTACTCGAAGGACAGGGAACTATGGCTACACCTTC.